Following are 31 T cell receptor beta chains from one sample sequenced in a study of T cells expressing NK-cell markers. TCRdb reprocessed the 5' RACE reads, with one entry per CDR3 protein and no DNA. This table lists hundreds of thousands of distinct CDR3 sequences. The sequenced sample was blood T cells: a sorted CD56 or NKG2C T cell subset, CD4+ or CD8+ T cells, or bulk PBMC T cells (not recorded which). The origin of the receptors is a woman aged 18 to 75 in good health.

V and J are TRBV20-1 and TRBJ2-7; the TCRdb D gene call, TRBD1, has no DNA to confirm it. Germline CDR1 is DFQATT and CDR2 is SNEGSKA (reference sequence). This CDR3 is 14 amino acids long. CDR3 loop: CSAGAGTHSYEQYF.

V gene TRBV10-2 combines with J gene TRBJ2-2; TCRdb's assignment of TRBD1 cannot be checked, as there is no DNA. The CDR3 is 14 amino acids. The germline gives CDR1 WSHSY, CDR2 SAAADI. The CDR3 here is CASRTGANTGELFF.

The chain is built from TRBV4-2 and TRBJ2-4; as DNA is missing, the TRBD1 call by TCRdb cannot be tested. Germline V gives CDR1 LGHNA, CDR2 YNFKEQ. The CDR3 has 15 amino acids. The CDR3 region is CASSQEGGGGNIQYF.

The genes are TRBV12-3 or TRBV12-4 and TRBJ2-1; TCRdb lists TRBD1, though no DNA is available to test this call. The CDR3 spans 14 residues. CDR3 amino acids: CASSLTQGYNEQFF.

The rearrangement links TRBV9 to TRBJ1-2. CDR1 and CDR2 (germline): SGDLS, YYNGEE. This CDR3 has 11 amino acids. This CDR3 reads CASSVGWEFTF. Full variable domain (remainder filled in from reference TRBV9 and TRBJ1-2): DSGVTQTPKHLITATGQRVTLRCSPRSGDLSVYWYQQSLDQGLQFLIQYYNGEERAKGNILERFSAQQFPDLHSELNLSSLELGDSALYFCASSVGWEFTFGSGTRLTVV.

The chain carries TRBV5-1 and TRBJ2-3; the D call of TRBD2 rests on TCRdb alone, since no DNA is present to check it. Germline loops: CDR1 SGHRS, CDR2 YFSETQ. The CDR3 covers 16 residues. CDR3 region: CASSLGGSHRTDTQYF.

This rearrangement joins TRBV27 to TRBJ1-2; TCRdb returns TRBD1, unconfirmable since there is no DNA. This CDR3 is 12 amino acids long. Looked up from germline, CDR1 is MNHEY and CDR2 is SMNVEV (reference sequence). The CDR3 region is CASRPAGLGYTF.

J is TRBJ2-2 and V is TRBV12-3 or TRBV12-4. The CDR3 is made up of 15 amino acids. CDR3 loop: CASSSPGTDNGELFF.

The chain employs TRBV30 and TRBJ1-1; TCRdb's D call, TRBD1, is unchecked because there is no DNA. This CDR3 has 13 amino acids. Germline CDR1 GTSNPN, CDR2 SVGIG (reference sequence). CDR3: CAWSVLGGTEAFF.

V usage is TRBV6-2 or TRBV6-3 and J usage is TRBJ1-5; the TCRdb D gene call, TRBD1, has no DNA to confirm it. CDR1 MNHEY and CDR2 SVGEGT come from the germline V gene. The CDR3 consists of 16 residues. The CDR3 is CASSYSGRTSGQPQHF.

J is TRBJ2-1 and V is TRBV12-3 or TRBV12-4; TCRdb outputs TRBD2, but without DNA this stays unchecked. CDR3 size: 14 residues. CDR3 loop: CASSPQRGGYEQFF.

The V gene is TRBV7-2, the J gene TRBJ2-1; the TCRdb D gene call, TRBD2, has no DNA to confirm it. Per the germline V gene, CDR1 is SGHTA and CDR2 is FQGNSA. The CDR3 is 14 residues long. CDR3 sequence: CASSFWSGTDEQFF.

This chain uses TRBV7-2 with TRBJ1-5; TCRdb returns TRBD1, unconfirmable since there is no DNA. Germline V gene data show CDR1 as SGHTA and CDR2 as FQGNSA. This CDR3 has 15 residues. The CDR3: CASSGGGHSNQPQHF.

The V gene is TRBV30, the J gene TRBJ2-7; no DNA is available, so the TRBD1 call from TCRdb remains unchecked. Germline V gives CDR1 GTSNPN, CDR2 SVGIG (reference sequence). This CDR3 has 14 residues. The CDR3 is CAWSHRVRSYEQYF.

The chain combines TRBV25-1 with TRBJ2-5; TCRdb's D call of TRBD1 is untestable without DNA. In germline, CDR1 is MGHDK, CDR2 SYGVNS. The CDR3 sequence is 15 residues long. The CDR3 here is CASSAPGLVQETQYF. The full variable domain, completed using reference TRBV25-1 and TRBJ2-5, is EADIYQTPRYLVIGTGKKITLECSQTMGHDKMYWYQQDPGMELHLIHYSYGVNSTEKGDLSSESTVSRIRTEHFPLTLESARPSHTSQYLCASSAPGLVQETQYFGPGTRLLVL.

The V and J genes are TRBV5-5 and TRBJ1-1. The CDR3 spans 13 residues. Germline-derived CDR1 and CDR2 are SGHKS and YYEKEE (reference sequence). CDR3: CASSGSTYTEAFF.

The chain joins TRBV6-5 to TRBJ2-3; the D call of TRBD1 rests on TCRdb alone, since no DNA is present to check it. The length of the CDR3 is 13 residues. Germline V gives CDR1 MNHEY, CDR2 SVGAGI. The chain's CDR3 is CASTSGLSDTQYF.

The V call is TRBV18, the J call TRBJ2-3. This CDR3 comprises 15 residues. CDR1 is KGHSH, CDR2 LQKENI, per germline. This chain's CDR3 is CASSPHELGTDTQYF.

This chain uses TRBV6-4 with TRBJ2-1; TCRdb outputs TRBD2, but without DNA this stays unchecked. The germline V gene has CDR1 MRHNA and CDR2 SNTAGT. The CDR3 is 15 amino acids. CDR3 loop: CASSDSEGTYNEQFF.

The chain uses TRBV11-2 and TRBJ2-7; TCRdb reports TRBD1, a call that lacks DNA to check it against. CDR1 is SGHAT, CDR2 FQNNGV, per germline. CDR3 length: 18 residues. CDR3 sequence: CASSARTLTAGGSYEQYF.

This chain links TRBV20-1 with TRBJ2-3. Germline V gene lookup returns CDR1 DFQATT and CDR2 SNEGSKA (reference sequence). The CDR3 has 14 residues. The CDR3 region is CSASLGSLTDTQYF.

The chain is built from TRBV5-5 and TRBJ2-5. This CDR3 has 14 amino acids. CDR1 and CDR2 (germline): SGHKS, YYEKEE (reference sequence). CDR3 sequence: CASSLHSDQETQYF.

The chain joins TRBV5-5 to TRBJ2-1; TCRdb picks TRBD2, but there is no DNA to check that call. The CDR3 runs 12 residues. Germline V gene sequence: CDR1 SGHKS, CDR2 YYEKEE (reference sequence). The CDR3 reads CASSQPSPRPFF.

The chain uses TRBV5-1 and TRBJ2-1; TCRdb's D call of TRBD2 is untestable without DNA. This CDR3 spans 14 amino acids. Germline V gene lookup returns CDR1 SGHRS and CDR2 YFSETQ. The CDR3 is CASSFKFGRDEQFF. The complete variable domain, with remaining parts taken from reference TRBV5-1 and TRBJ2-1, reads KAGVTQTPRYLIKTRGQQVTLSCSPISGHRSVSWYQQTPGQGLQFLFEYFSETQRNKGNFPGRFSGRQFSNSRSEMNVSTLELGDSALYLCASSFKFGRDEQFFGPGTRLTVL.

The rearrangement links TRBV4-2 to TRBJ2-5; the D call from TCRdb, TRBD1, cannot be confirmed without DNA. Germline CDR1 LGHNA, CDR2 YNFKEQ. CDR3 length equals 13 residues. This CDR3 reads CASSQAREETQYF.

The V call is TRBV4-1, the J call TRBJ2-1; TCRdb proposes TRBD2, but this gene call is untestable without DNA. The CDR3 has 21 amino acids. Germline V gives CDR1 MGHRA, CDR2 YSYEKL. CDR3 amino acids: CASSQDVERLAGAYRYYEQFF.

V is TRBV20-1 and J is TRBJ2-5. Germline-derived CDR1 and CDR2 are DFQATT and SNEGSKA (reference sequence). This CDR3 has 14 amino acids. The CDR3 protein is CSASLEGVKETQYF.

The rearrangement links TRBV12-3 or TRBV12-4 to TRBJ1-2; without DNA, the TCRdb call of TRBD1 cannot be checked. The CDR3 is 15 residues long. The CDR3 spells CASSPTRQGNYGYTF.

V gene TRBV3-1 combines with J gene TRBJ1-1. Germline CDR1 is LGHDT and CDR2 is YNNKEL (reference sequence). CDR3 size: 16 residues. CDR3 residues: CASSPRTVLLNTEAFF.

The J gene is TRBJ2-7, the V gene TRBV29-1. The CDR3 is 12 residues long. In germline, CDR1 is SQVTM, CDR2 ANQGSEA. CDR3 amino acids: CSVGLETDEQYF.

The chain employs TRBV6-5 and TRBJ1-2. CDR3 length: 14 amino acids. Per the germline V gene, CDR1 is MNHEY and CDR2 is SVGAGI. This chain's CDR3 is CASSYLWSNYGYTF.